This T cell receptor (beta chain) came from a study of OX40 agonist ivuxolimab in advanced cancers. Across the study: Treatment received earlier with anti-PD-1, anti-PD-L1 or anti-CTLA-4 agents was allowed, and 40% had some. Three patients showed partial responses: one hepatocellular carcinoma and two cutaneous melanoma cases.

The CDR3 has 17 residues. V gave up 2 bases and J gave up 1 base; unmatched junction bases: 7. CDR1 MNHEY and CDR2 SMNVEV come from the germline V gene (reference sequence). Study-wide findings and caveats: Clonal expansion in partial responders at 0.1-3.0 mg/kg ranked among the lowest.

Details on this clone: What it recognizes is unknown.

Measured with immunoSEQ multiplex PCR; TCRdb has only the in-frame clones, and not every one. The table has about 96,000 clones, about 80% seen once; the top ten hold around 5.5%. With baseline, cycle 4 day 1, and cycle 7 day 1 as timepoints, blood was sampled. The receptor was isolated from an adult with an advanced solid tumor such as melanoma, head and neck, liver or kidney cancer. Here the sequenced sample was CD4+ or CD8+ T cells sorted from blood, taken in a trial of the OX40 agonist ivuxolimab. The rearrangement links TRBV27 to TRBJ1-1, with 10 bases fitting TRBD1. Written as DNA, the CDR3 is TGTGCCAGCAGTTTACAGGGACAGGGGAGGGCGAACACTGAAGCTTTCTTT. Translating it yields CASSLQGQGRANTEAFF.